The TCR beta chain described here comes from a study of CD8+CD57+ T cells in acquired aplastic anemia. This clonotype was seen ten or more times. Selection for sequencing was limited to patients who had shown CD8+CD57+ cell expansion by flow cytometry. TCR beta VDJ combinations and CDR3 sequences were profiled from genomic DNA. Using its own MiXCR run on the reads, TCRdb lists one record per CDR3 protein. The table has 400,000 to 600,000 distinct CDR3 sequences, around 32% seen once. Trimming removed 9 bases from V and 7 bases from J, with 16 bases in between. Per germline, CDR1 LNHDA and CDR2 SQIVND (reference sequence). The CDR3 contains 13 residues.

The chain couples TRBV19 to TRBJ1-5; weak D call: TRBD1 (5 bases). This TCR was recovered from a human donor with aplastic anemia. Sequenced material: sorted CD4+, CD8+, or CD8+CD57+ T cells (not recorded which) from PBMCs. As DNA, the CDR3 is TGTGCCAGCGCTTCAGGGTTACGGCAGCCCCAGCATTTT. Translated: CASASGLRQPQHF.